The 21 T cell receptor beta chains below were found in one sample sequenced in a study of technical replicates of blood from four donors. Produced via immunoSEQ multiplex PCR; TCRdb's table is partial and in-frame only. The data hold 100,000 or so clones, with roughly 95% observed a single time. Material for sequencing was T cells isolated from PBMCs. Receptors were obtained from a human donor in good health.

The chain recombines TRBV30 with TRBJ2-1; D might be TRBD2 (5 bases). The CDR3 extends over 11 amino acids. Trimming removed 0 bases at V and 9 bases at J, with 6 bases between. CDR1 and CDR2 from the germline V gene are GTSNPN and SVGIG (reference sequence). DNA of the CDR3: TGTGCCTGGAGTGTACTAGGTGAGCAGTTCTTC. Translation gives CAWSVLGEQFF.

This clone was observed a single time. This sequence joins TRBV5-4 and TRBJ1-1; 7 nucleotides match TRBD1. This CDR3 contains 14 residues. Germline CDR1 and CDR2: SGHNT and YYREEE (reference sequence). The V gene end was trimmed by 3 bases and the J gene end by 1 base; junction bases not matched to a gene: 3. The CDR3 reads CASSWDRKNTEAFF. CDR3 sequence (DNA): TGTGCCAGCAGCTGGGACAGAAAGAACACTGAAGCTTTCTTT.

The chain combines TRBV28 with TRBJ2-1; weak D call: TRBD2 (9 bases). CDR1 is MDHEN and CDR2 is SYDVKM in the germline V gene. CDR3 length: 19 amino acids. V was pared by 3 bases and J by 9 bases, with 30 bases between. The CDR3 DNA sequence: TGTGCCAGCAGTTTGCCGGTGACAGGGGTAGCGGGAGTGGTGGCTGAGCAGTTCTTC. It encodes CASSLPVTGVAGVVAEQFF.

The gene calls are TRBV14 and TRBJ2-5; a possible D gene is TRBD2 (5 bases). V dropped 2 bases and J dropped 5 bases, with 9 bases sitting between them. This CDR3 is built from 13 residues. The germline V gene has CDR1 SGHDN and CDR2 FVKESK. CDR3 amino acids: CASSQTRLETQYF. CDR3 DNA: TGTGCCAGCAGCCAAACTAGATTGGAGACCCAGTACTTC.

V usage is TRBV6-1 and J usage is TRBJ2-6; a weak D match, TRBD2 (7 bases). The germline V and J ends were trimmed by 2 bases and 0 bases, with 17 bases remaining between them. CDR1 MNHNS and CDR2 SASEGT come from the germline V gene. The CDR3 contains 19 residues. As DNA, the CDR3 is TGTGCCAGCAGTGAACGAGTCGGGGGGCTGCTCTCTGGGGCCAACGTCCTGACTTTC. Translating it yields CASSERVGGLLSGANVLTF.

The chain employs TRBV5-1 and TRBJ2-3, with 9 nucleotides matching TRBD2. Trimming at V came to 0 bases and at J to 6 bases, leaving 8 bases not matched to a gene. The CDR3 extends over 16 amino acids. CDR1 and CDR2 (germline): SGHRS, YFSETQ. The CDR3 region has the DNA TGCGCCAGCAGCTTGGAAACAGCGGGAGGTCGTGATACGCAGTATTTT. Its protein product is CASSLETAGGRDTQYF. Using reference TRBV5-1 and TRBJ2-3 for the parts outside the CDR3, the full variable domain is KAGVTQTPRYLIKTRGQQVTLSCSPISGHRSVSWYQQTPGQGLQFLFEYFSETQRNKGNFPGRFSGRQFSNSRSEMNVSTLELGDSALYLCASSLETAGGRDTQYFGPGTRLTVL.

J is TRBJ2-7 and V is TRBV5-1; D perhaps matches TRBD1 (7 bases). The CDR3 runs 15 residues. Trimming pared 4 bases from V and 3 bases from J, leaving 17 bases between. Germline lookup yields CDR1 SGHRS and CDR2 YFSETQ. The CDR3 DNA sequence: TGCGCCAGCAGCCCATCGACAGGGAGGAACTACGAGCAGTACTTC. Its protein product is CASSPSTGRNYEQYF.

In its sample, this clone was seen once. V is TRBV4-2 and J is TRBJ2-2; TRBD2 agrees at 9 bases. CDR1 is LGHNA, CDR2 YNFKEQ, per germline. J gave up 6 bases and V 4 bases, and 6 bases lay outside the gene matches. The CDR3 totals 15 residues. The CDR3 region is CASSRTGGGAGELFF. CDR3 DNA sequence: TGTGCCAGCAGCCGCACGGGCGGGGGGGCCGGGGAGCTGTTTTTT.

This sequence joins TRBV9 and TRBJ2-2; 10 bases are a match to TRBD2. V trimming: 4 bases; J trimming: 3 bases; junction bases outside the gene matches: 3. Germline loops: CDR1 SGDLS, CDR2 YYNGEE. This CDR3 region has 15 residues. In DNA form, the CDR3 reads TGTGCCAGCAGCCTAGCGGGAGCTTACACCGGGGAGCTGTTTTTT. Protein sequence: CASSLAGAYTGELFF.

The V call is TRBV10-1, the J call TRBJ2-1, with 7 bases identical to TRBD2. The CDR3 extends over 14 amino acids. The V segment lost 4 bases and the J segment 6 bases; nucleotides outside the gene matches: 6. Germline V gene lookup returns CDR1 WNHNN and CDR2 SYGVQD (reference sequence). The CDR3 DNA sequence: TGCGCCAGCAGTGCCGGGACTACATTCAATGAGCAGTTCTTC. Its translation is CASSAGTTFNEQFF.

The chain joins TRBV1 to TRBJ2-3; no DNA check was done on the table's D call, TRBD2. TRBV1 is noted as a pseudogene. CDR3 length: 18 amino acids. CDR3 in amino acids: CTSSQDPGLAGATDTQYF. CDR3 bases: TGCACCAGCAGCCAAGATCCGGGACTAGCGGGAGCCACAGATACGCAGTATTTT.

The V call is TRBV27, the J call TRBJ2-5; the D gene is possibly TRBD1 (6 bases). V dropped 1 base and J dropped 2 bases, with 8 bases sitting between them. The CDR3 is 14 residues long. CDR1 is MNHEY, CDR2 SMNVEV, per germline (reference sequence). CDR3 nucleotide sequence: TGTGCCAGCAGTTTATTAAGGGGGCAAGAGACCCAGTACTTC. Its protein is CASSLLRGQETQYF.

Here the CDR3 reads CASSFGGTDTQYF. Written as DNA, the CDR3 is TGTGCCAGCAGTTTCGGGGGCACAGATACGCAGTATTTT. The gene calls are TRBV27 and TRBJ2-3; perhaps TRBD2 as D (5 bases). This CDR3 is built from 13 residues. CDR1 is MNHEY and CDR2 is SMNVEV in the germline V gene (reference sequence). Trimming removed 3 bases from V and 1 base from J, with 5 bases in between.

V gene TRBV5-1 combines with J gene TRBJ2-6, with D perhaps TRBD1 (7 bases). Germline CDR1 is SGHRS and CDR2 is YFSETQ. This CDR3 comprises 18 residues. With 3 bases removed from V and 0 bases from J, the gap between germline ends came to 16 bases. CDR3 residues: CASSYRPGGLSGANVLTF. In nucleotides, the CDR3 is TGCGCCAGCAGCTACAGGCCAGGGGGGCTCTCTGGGGCCAACGTCCTGACTTTC.

The J gene is TRBJ1-1, the V gene TRBV6-1, with 8 nucleotides matching TRBD1. Looked up from germline, CDR1 is MNHNS and CDR2 is SASEGT. This CDR3 is built from 14 residues. Trimming took 4 bases from V and 7 from J; bases not matched to a gene: 8. CDR3 DNA: TGTGCCAGCAGTGCCGTGGGACAGGTGCATGAAGCTTTCTTT. Amino acids: CASSAVGQVHEAFF.

The rearrangement uses TRBV28 and TRBJ1-2; possibly TRBD1 for D (6 bases). The CDR3 sequence is 13 residues long. Germline CDR1 MDHEN, CDR2 SYDVKM. Between the trimmed V and J ends, which lost 6 bases and 6 bases, there was a span of 14 bases. CDR3 protein: CASRPQGFDGYTF. CDR3 bases: TGTGCCAGCAGACCTCAGGGGTTTGATGGCTACACCTTC.

The chain recombines TRBV4-1 with TRBJ2-7; 7 bases align to TRBD1. With V trimmed by 2 bases and J by 0 bases, 7 bases remained unmatched. The CDR3 sequence is 16 residues long. Germline V gene data show CDR1 as MGHRA and CDR2 as YSYEKL. CDR3 bases: TGCGCCAGCAGCCAAACAGAGACAGGGAGCTCCTACGAGCAGTACTTC. Protein: CASSQTETGSSYEQYF.

This chain uses TRBV7-8 with TRBJ2-2; 14 bases map to TRBD2. This CDR3 comprises 16 residues. Germline V CDR1 and CDR2: SGHVS, FQNEAQ. Losses at the gene ends were 5 bases for V and 6 bases for J; bases not matched to a gene: 5. The DNA of the CDR3 is TGTGCCAGCAGCCCGGGACTAGCGGGAGAGGCCGGGGAGCTGTTTTTT. It translates to CASSPGLAGEAGELFF.

A single count supports this clone. The genes are TRBV5-1 and TRBJ1-3, with 7 bases identical to TRBD1. Germline trimming cut 4 bases from V and 4 bases from J; bases unmatched to any gene: 11. The CDR3 length is 16 residues. The germline V gene encodes CDR1 SGHRS and CDR2 YFSETQ. The CDR3 protein is CASSVDSQGPGNTIYF. The CDR3 DNA follows: TGCGCCAGCAGCGTTGACTCACAGGGGCCCGGAAACACCATATATTTT.

The chain employs TRBV30 and TRBJ2-3; D not certain. The CDR3 totals 12 residues. V was cut by 1 base and J by 2 bases, with 4 bases left in between. The germline V gene encodes CDR1 GTSNPN and CDR2 SVGIG (reference sequence). CDR3 DNA: TGTGCCTGGAGTGCTATCACAGATACGCAGTATTTT. This translates into CAWSAITDTQYF. The full variable domain, with the rest looked up from reference TRBV30 and TRBJ2-3, is SQTIHQWPATLVQPVGSPLSLECTVEGTSNPNLYWYRQAAGRGLQLLFYSVGIGQISSEVPQNLSASRPQDRQFILSSKKLLLSDSGFYLCAWSAITDTQYFGPGTRLTVL.

In its sample, this clone was seen once. The V and J genes are TRBV5-1 and TRBJ2-7; D may be TRBD2 (6 bases). The CDR3 is 15 amino acids. V was pared by 2 bases and J by 0 bases, with 12 bases between. Germline V gene sequence: CDR1 SGHRS, CDR2 YFSETQ. CDR3 loop: CASSFGETSSYEQYF. The CDR3 DNA reads TGCGCCAGCAGCTTTGGGGAGACTAGCTCCTACGAGCAGTACTTC.